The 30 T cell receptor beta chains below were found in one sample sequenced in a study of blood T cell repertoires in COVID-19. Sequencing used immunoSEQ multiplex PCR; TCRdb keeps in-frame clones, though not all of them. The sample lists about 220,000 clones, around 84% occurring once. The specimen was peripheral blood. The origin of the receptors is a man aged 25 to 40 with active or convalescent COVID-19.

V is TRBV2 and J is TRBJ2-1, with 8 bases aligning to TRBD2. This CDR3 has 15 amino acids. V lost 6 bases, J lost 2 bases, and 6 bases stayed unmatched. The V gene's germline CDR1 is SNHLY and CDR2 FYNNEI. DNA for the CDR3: TGTGCCAGCAGGATAGCGGGAAAGACCTACAATGAGCAGTTCTTC. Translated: CASRIAGKTYNEQFF. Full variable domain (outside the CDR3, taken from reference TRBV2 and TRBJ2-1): EPEVTQTPSHQVTQMGQEVILRCVPISNHLYFYWYRQILGQKVEFLVSFYNNEISEKSEIFDDQFSVERPDGSNFTLKIRSTKLEDSAMYFCASRIAGKTYNEQFFGPGTRLTVL.

CDR3 nucleotides: TGTGCCAGCAGCTCCCCCCCTGGAGGGAGCACAGATACGCAGTATTTT. Translated: CASSSPPGGSTDTQYF. The chain couples TRBV7-2 to TRBJ2-3, with D possibly being TRBD2 (6 bases). Deletions cut 4 bases from V and 0 bases from J, with 14 bases between. CDR3 length equals 16 residues. CDR1 SGHTA and CDR2 FQGNSA come from the germline V gene. Using reference TRBV7-2 and TRBJ2-3 for the parts outside the CDR3, the full variable domain is GAGVSQSPSNKVTEKGKDVELRCDPISGHTALYWYRQSLGQGLEFLIYFQGNSAPDKSGLPSDRFSAERTGGSVSTLTIQRTQQEDSAVYLCASSSPPGGSTDTQYFGPGTRLTVL.

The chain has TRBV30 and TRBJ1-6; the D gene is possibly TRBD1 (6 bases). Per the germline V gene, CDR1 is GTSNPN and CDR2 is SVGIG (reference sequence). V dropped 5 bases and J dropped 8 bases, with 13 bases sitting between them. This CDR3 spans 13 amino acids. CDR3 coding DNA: TGTGCCTGGGAGGACAGTGGGGATTCACCCCTCCACTTT. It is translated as CAWEDSGDSPLHF. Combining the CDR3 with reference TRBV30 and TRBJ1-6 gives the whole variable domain SQTIHQWPATLVQPVGSPLSLECTVEGTSNPNLYWYRQAAGRGLQLLFYSVGIGQISSEVPQNLSASRPQDRQFILSSKKLLLSDSGFYLCAWEDSGDSPLHFGNGTRLTVT.

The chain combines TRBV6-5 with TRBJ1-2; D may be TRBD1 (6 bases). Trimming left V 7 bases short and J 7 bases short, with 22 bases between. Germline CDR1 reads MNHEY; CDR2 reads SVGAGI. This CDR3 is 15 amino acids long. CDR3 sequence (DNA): TGTGCCAGCACCCCGGGCGCAGGGGAGGGGGGTGGCTACACCTTC. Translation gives CASTPGAGEGGGYTF.

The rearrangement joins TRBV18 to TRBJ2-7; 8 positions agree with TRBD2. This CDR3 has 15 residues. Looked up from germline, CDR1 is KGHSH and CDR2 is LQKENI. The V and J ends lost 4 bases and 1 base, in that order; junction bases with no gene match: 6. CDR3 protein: CASSLTGTSSYEQYF. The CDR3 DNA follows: TGTGCCAGCTCACTAACCGGGACTAGTTCCTACGAGCAGTACTTC.

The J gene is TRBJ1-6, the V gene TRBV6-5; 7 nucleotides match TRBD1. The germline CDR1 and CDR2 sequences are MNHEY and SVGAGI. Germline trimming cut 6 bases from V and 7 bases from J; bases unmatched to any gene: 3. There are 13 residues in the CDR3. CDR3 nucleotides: TGTGCCAGCAGAGGGACAGAGAATTCACCCCTCCACTTT. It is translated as CASRGTENSPLHF.

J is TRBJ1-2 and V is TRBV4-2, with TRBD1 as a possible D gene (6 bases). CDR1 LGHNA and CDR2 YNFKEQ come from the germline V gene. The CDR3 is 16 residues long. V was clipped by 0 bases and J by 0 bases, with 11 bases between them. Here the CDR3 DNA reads TGTGCCAGCAGCCAAGAGGGCAGGGGCCCTAACTATGGCTACACCTTC. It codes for CASSQEGRGPNYGYTF.

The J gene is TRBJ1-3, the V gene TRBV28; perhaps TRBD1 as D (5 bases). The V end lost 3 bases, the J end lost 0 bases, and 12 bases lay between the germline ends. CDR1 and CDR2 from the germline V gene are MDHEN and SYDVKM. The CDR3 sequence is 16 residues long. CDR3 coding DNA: TGTGCCAGCAGTTTGATCATGGGGGGCTCTGGAAACACCATATATTTT. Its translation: CASSLIMGGSGNTIYF.

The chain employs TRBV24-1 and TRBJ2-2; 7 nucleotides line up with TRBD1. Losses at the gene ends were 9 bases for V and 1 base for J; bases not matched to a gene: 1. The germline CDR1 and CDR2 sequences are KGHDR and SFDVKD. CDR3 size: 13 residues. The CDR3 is CATRQGNTGELFF. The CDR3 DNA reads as TGTGCCACCCGACAGGGGAACACCGGGGAGCTGTTTTTT.

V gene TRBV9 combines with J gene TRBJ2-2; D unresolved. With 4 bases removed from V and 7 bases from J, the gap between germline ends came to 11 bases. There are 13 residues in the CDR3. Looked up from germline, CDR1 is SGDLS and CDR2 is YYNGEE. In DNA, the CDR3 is TGTGCCAGCAGCCCCGTGTTTAGCGGGGAGCTGTTTTTT. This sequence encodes CASSPVFSGELFF.

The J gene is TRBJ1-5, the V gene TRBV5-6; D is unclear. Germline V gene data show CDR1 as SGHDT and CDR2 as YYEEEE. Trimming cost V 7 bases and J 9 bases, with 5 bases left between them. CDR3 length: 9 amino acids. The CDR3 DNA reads TGTGCCAGCTACAGGCCCCAGCATTTT. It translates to CASYRPQHF.

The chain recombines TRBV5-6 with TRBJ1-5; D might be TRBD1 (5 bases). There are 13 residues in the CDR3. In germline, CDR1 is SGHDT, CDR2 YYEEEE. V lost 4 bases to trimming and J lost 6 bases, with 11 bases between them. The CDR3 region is CASSDATGQPQHF. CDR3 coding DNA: TGTGCCAGCAGCGATGCAACAGGTCAGCCCCAGCATTTT.

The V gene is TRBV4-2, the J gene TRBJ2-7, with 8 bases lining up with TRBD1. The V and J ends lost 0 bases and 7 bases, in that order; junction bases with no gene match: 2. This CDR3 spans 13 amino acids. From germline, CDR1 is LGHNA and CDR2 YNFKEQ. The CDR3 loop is CASSQDGTGEQYF. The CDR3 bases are TGTGCCAGCAGCCAAGATGGGACAGGTGAGCAGTACTTC.

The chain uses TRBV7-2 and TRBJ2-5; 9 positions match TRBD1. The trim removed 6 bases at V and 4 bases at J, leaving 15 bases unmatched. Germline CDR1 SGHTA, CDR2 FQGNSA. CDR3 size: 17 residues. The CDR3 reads CASSPINPGQGLETQYF. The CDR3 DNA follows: TGTGCCAGCAGTCCCATCAACCCGGGACAGGGTTTAGAGACCCAGTACTTC.

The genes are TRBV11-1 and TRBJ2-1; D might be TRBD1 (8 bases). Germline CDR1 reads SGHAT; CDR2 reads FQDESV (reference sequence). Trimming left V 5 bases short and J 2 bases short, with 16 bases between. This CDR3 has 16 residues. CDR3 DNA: TGTGCCAGCAGCGCACAGGGGGGGAAGGCCTACAATGAGCAGTTCTTC. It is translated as CASSAQGGKAYNEQFF.

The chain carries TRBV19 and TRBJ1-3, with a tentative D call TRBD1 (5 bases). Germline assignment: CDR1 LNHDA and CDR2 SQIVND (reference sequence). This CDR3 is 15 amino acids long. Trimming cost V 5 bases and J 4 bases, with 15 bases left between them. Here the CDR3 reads CASSPEGLGGNTIYF. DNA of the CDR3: TGTGCCAGTAGTCCGGAGGGGTTGGGAGGAAACACCATATATTTT.

CDR3 coding DNA: TGTGCCAGCAGGGGACTAGCTCTGGATGGTGAGCAGTTCTTC. Amino acids: CASRGLALDGEQFF. The chain couples TRBV6-5 to TRBJ2-1, with 9 bases fitting TRBD2. With V trimmed by 6 bases and J by 9 bases, 9 bases remained unmatched. The CDR3 has 14 residues. CDR1 MNHEY and CDR2 SVGAGI come from the germline V gene.

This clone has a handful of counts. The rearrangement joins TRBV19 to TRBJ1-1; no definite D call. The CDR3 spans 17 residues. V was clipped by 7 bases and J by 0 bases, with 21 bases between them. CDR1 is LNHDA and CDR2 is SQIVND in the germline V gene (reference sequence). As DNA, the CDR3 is TGTGCCAGTATTTCCGTCGGCACCGGAGGGATGAACACTGAAGCTTTCTTT. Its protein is CASISVGTGGMNTEAFF.

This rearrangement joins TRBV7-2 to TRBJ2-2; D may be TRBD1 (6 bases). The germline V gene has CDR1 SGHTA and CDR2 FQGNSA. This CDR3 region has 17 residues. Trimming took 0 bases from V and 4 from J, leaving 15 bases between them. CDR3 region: CASSLAHHRAGTGELFF. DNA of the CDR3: TGTGCCAGCAGCTTAGCGCACCACAGGGCCGGCACCGGGGAGCTGTTTTTT.

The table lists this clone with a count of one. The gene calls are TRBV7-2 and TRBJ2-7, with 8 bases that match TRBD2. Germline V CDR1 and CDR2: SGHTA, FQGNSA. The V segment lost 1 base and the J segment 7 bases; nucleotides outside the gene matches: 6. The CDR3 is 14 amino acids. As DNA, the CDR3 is TGTGCCAGCAGCTTAGGGGGGACTAGGTGGGAGCAGTACTTC. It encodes CASSLGGTRWEQYF.

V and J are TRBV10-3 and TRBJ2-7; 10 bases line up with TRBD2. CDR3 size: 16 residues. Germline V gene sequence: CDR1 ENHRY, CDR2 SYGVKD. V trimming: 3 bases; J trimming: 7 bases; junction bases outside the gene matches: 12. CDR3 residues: CAISDPPSGSLEEQYF. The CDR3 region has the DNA TGTGCCATCAGTGACCCTCCTAGCGGGAGTTTGGAAGAGCAGTACTTC.

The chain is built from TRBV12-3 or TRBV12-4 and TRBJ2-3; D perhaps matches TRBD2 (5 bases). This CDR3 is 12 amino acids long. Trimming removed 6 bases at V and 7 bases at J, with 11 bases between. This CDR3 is CASRGADHTQYF. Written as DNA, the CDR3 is TGTGCCAGCAGGGGAGCTGATCATACGCAGTATTTT.

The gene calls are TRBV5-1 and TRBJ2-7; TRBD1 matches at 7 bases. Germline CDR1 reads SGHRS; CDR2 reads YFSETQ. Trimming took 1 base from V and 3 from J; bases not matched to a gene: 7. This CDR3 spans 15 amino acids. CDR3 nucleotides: TGCGCCAGCAGCTTGTTGCAGGGGGTGAACTACGAGCAGTACTTC. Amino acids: CASSLLQGVNYEQYF.

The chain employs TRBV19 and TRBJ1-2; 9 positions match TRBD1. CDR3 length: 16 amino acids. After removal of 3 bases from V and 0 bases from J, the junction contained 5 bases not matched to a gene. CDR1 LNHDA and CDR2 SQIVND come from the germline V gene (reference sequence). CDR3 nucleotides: TGTGCCAGTAGTATCGGGACAGGGCCTCCTAACTATGGCTACACCTTC. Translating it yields CASSIGTGPPNYGYTF.

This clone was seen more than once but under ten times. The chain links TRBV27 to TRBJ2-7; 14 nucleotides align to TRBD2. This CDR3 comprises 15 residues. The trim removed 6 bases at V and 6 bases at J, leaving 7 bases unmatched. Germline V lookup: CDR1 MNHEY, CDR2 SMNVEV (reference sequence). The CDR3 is CASSPGLAGGSEQYF. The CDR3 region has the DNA TGTGCCAGCAGCCCAGGACTAGCGGGAGGAAGCGAGCAGTACTTC.

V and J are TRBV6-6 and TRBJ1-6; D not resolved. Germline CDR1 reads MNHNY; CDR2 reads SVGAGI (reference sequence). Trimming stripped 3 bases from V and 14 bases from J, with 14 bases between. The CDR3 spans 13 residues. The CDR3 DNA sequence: TGTGCCAGCAGTTATGCTGGGCAGAACACCCTCCACTTT. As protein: CASSYAGQNTLHF.

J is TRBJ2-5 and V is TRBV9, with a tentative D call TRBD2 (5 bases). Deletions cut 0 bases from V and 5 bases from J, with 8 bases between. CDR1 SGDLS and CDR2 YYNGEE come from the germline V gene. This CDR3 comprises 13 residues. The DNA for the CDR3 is TGTGCCAGCAGCGTAGCTAGCCGGGAGACCCAGTACTTC. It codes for CASSVASRETQYF.

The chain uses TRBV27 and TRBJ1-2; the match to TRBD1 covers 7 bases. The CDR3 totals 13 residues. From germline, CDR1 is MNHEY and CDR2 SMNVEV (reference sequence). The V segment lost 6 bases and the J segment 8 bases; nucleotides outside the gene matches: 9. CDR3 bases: TGTGCCAGCAGGCCAGACAGGGTTGGAGGCTACACCTTC. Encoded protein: CASRPDRVGGYTF.

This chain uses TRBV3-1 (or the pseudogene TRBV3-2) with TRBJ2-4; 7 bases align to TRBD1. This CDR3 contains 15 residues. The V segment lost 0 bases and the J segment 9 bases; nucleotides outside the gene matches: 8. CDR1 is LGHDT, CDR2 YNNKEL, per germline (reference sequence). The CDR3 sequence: CASSQDPLQGTIQYF. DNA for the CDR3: TGTGCCAGCAGCCAAGACCCCTTACAGGGGACCATTCAGTACTTC.

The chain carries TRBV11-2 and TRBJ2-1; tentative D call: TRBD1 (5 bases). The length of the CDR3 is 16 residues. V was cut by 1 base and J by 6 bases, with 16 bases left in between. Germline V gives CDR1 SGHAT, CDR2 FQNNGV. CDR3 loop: CASSLGGAAGTNEQFF. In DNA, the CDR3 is TGTGCCAGCAGCTTAGGTGGGGCGGCCGGTACCAATGAGCAGTTCTTC.